These 27 T cell receptor beta chains originate from one sample sequenced in a study of blood T cell repertoires in COVID-19. TCRdb keeps only in-frame clones here, not all; method: immunoSEQ multiplex PCR. Of some 70,000 clones listed, approximately 90% were seen once; the top ten hold 0.58%. The sequenced sample consisted of peripheral blood. The receptors shown here come from a man aged 55 to 70 with acute or convalescent COVID-19.

V usage is TRBV7-9 and J usage is TRBJ2-3; 8 bases are shared with TRBD2. This CDR3 contains 14 residues. CDR1 SEHNR and CDR2 FQNEAQ come from the germline V gene (reference sequence). V shed 5 bases and J 2 bases; nucleotides not matched to a gene: 3. The CDR3 protein is CASSTSGNTDTQYF. CDR3 DNA: TGTGCCAGCAGCACTAGCGGAAACACAGATACGCAGTATTTT. Supplemented by reference TRBV7-9 and TRBJ2-3, the full variable domain reads DTGVSQNPRHKITKRGQNVTFRCDPISEHNRLYWYRQTLGQGPEFLTYFQNEAQLEKSRLLSDRFSAERPKGSFSTLEIQRTEQGDSAMYLCASSTSGNTDTQYFGPGTRLTVL.

J is TRBJ2-3 and V is TRBV12-5; 7 positions match TRBD1. The V gene's germline CDR1 is LGHNT and CDR2 FRNRAP. CDR3 length equals 16 residues. V lost 1 base, J lost 2 bases, and 6 bases stayed unmatched. CDR3 residues: CASGLDTGQSTDTQYF. The CDR3, as DNA: TGTGCTAGTGGTTTGGATACGGGACAGTCCACAGATACGCAGTATTTT.

This clone has more than one count but fewer than ten. The CDR3 nucleotides are TGTGCCAGCAGGACCGACAGCCTCTATGGCTACACCTTC. Its protein product is CASRTDSLYGYTF. V gene TRBV5-4 combines with J gene TRBJ1-2; D is possibly TRBD1 (5 bases). There are 13 residues in the CDR3. In germline, CDR1 is SGHNT, CDR2 YYREEE (reference sequence). Trimming stripped 5 bases from V and 4 bases from J, with 12 bases between. Filled out from reference TRBV5-4 and TRBJ1-2, the complete variable domain reads ETGVTQSPTHLIKTRGQQVTLRCSSQSGHNTVSWYQQALGQGPQFIFQYYREEENGRGNFPPRFSGLQFPNYSSELNVNALELDDSALYLCASRTDSLYGYTFGSGTRLTVV.

This chain joins TRBV10-3 and TRBJ1-3; 9 nucleotides line up with TRBD1. Germline-derived CDR1 and CDR2 are ENHRY and SYGVKD. The CDR3 has 17 residues. V lost 1 base to trimming and J lost 1 base; unmatched junction nucleotides: 5. Here the CDR3 reads CAISEYTGTGSGNTIYF. The CDR3 DNA reads TGTGCCATCAGTGAGTACACCGGGACAGGGTCTGGAAACACCATATATTTT.

This clone was seen once. The V gene is TRBV19, the J gene TRBJ2-1, with 11 bases identical to TRBD2. With 7 bases clipped from V and 6 bases from J, the junction kept 11 bases outside the gene matches. Germline V gene sequence: CDR1 LNHDA, CDR2 SQIVND (reference sequence). The CDR3 covers 16 residues. The CDR3: CASTLRGTSGLNEQFF. As DNA, the CDR3 is TGTGCCAGTACCCTTCGGGGGACTAGCGGCCTCAATGAGCAGTTCTTC.

The CDR3 DNA reads as TGTGCCAGCAGCGTAGCCGGGGGCGGGGGTACAGATACGCAGTATTTT. This encodes CASSVAGGGGTDTQYF. The chain employs TRBV9 and TRBJ2-3, with D perhaps TRBD2 (7 bases). The CDR3 length is 16 residues. Trimming left V 0 bases short and J 3 bases short, with 14 bases between. The germline V gene has CDR1 SGDLS and CDR2 YYNGEE.

This clone was picked up a small number of times. The chain is built from TRBV11-1 and TRBJ2-1; 12 bases align to TRBD2. The CDR3 is 14 residues long. Germline V gene data show CDR1 as SGHAT and CDR2 as FQDESV (reference sequence). J lost 10 bases, V lost 3 bases, and 4 bases had no gene match. The CDR3 nucleotides are TGTGCCAGCAGCTTTTCCCTAGCGGGAGGGGAGCAGTTCTTC. It specifies CASSFSLAGGEQFF. Combining the CDR3 with reference TRBV11-1 and TRBJ2-1 gives the whole variable domain EAEVAQSPRYKITEKSQAVAFWCDPISGHATLYWYRQILGQGPELLVQFQDESVVDDSQLPKDRFSAERLKGVDSTLKIQPAELGDSAMYLCASSFSLAGGEQFFGPGTRLTVL.

The V call is TRBV12-3 or TRBV12-4, the J call TRBJ1-5, with a weak D call TRBD1 (6 bases). V was clipped by 5 bases and J by 7 bases, with 12 bases between them. The CDR3 spans 13 residues. The CDR3 sequence is CASSQRQEQPQHF. The CDR3 region has the DNA TGTGCCAGCAGTCAGCGACAGGAGCAGCCCCAGCATTTT.

The chain couples TRBV7-8 to TRBJ2-1; D possibly corresponds to TRBD2 (5 bases). Germline CDR1 and CDR2: SGHVS and FQNEAQ. The CDR3 is 15 amino acids. V was shortened by 6 bases and J by 8 bases, with 20 bases between the two germline ends. The CDR3 coding sequence is TGTGCCAGCAGGGGTAGCATCAGAACTAGGGATGAGCAGTTCTTC. Translating it yields CASRGSIRTRDEQFF.

The V and J genes are TRBV5-1 and TRBJ2-7; D not certain. V was trimmed by 0 bases and J by 6 bases, leaving 13 bases between them. The germline gives CDR1 SGHRS, CDR2 YFSETQ. The CDR3 consists of 14 residues. The CDR3 DNA reads as TGCGCCAGCAGCTTGGGGTCAGAACATATCGAGCAGTACTTC. The encoded protein is CASSLGSEHIEQYF.

This clone has just one count. V is TRBV19 and J is TRBJ2-3, with a tentative D call TRBD1 (5 bases). Germline CDR1 reads LNHDA; CDR2 reads SQIVND (reference sequence). With 4 bases removed from V and 5 bases from J, the gap between germline ends came to 16 bases. CDR3 length: 15 residues. CDR3 in amino acids: CASSTDKDPGDTQYF. DNA of the CDR3: TGTGCCAGTAGTACGGACAAGGATCCTGGAGATACGCAGTATTTT. The full variable domain, rest sourced from reference TRBV19 and TRBJ2-3, is DGGITQSPKYLFRKEGQNVTLSCEQNLNHDAMYWYRQDPGQGLRLIYYSQIVNDFQKGDIAEGYSVSREKKESFPLTVTSAQKNPTAFYLCASSTDKDPGDTQYFGPGTRLTVL.

The chain employs TRBV7-2 and TRBJ2-7, with D unclear. Germline CDR1 and CDR2: SGHTA and FQGNSA. V lost 3 bases and J 4 bases, leaving 10 bases between the germline ends. The CDR3 spans 13 residues. The CDR3: CASSFGPRYEQYF. The CDR3 DNA reads TGTGCCAGCAGCTTTGGTCCTAGGTACGAGCAGTACTTC.

V usage is TRBV5-1 and J usage is TRBJ1-1, with 8 bases matching TRBD1. The CDR3 spans 16 residues. Germline V gene sequence: CDR1 SGHRS, CDR2 YFSETQ. The junction had 7 bases not matched to a gene; V was cut back by 0 bases and J by 3 bases. CDR3 DNA: TGCGCCAGCAGCTTGGGACAGGGGTTCGTGTACACTGAAGCTTTCTTT. This sequence encodes CASSLGQGFVYTEAFF.

The chain uses TRBV9 and TRBJ1-2; D is possibly TRBD1 (6 bases). Looked up from germline, CDR1 is SGDLS and CDR2 is YYNGEE. Trimming left V 4 bases short and J 4 bases short, with 20 bases between. This CDR3 spans 16 amino acids. CDR3 nucleotides: TGTGCCAGCAGCCCCACGGGACACGGAAGAGGCTATGGCTACACCTTC. It is translated as CASSPTGHGRGYGYTF.

This clone appeared a single time. This chain links TRBV24-1 with TRBJ2-7, with a possible D match to TRBD1 (5 bases). CDR3 length: 12 residues. Germline V gives CDR1 KGHDR, CDR2 SFDVKD. Trimming removed 3 bases at V and 4 bases at J, with 6 bases between. The CDR3 spells CATSDQGYEQYF. CDR3 sequence (DNA): TGTGCCACCAGTGATCAGGGTTACGAGCAGTACTTC.

The J gene is TRBJ1-4, the V gene TRBV3-1 (or the pseudogene TRBV3-2), with 11 positions matching TRBD1. CDR3 length: 18 amino acids. V gave up 0 bases and J gave up 3 bases; unmatched junction bases: 6. The germline V gene encodes CDR1 LGHDT and CDR2 YNNKEL (reference sequence). The CDR3, as DNA: TGTGCCAGCAGCCAAGATCGGACAGGGGGCATCTCTAATGAAAAACTGTTTTTT. As protein: CASSQDRTGGISNEKLFF.

The chain couples TRBV10-3 to TRBJ2-2; maybe TRBD1 (5 bases). Trimming removed 0 bases from V and 2 bases from J, with 10 bases in between. CDR3 length: 16 amino acids. The germline V gene has CDR1 ENHRY and CDR2 SYGVKD. The CDR3 protein is CAISESTGRNTGELFF. The CDR3 coding sequence is TGTGCCATCAGTGAGTCCACAGGACGTAACACCGGGGAGCTGTTTTTT.

The chain is built from TRBV11-2 and TRBJ2-5, with D possibly matching TRBD1 (5 bases). This CDR3 has 15 residues. CDR1 and CDR2 (germline): SGHAT, FQNNGV. The V end lost 6 bases, the J end lost 5 bases, and 19 bases lay between the germline ends. The CDR3 loop reads CASRALRAGKETQYF. In DNA, the CDR3 is TGTGCCAGCAGAGCACTCCGGGCAGGGAAGGAGACCCAGTACTTC.

This clone was detected once. The gene calls are TRBV5-1 and TRBJ2-1; 11 bases are shared with TRBD1. The ends lost 4 bases at V and 3 bases at J; junction bases unmatched: 3. The CDR3 runs 15 residues. The germline V gene has CDR1 SGHRS and CDR2 YFSETQ. CDR3 residues: CASSLGQGGYNEQFF. CDR3 nucleotides: TGCGCCAGCAGCCTGGGACAGGGGGGCTACAATGAGCAGTTCTTC.

This chain joins TRBV9 and TRBJ1-1; D remains unclear. Germline CDR1 and CDR2: SGDLS and YYNGEE. Deletions cut 0 bases from V and 2 bases from J, with 5 bases between. This CDR3 spans 13 amino acids. CDR3 coding DNA: TGTGCCAGCAGCGTAGCCCATAACACTGAAGCTTTCTTT. Encoded protein: CASSVAHNTEAFF.

The chain carries TRBV7-8 and TRBJ2-1; the D is unclear. This CDR3 spans 12 amino acids. The V end was cut by 2 bases, the J end by 8 bases, with 7 bases between. CDR1 is SGHVS and CDR2 is FQNEAQ in the germline V gene. CDR3 amino acids: CASSLSFDEQFF. CDR3 in DNA: TGTGCCAGCAGCTTATCCTTCGATGAGCAGTTCTTC.

This sequence joins TRBV30 and TRBJ2-4, with 8 bases fitting TRBD2. V shed 0 bases, J shed 4 bases, and the junction held 2 bases outside the gene matches. Germline V gives CDR1 GTSNPN, CDR2 SVGIG (reference sequence). This CDR3 has 14 residues. This CDR3 reads CAWSVLAVKNIQYF. CDR3 DNA: TGTGCCTGGAGTGTACTAGCGGTTAAAAACATTCAGTACTTC.

This clone occurred once. V is TRBV5-8 and J is TRBJ2-7; perhaps TRBD1 as D (6 bases). The germline CDR1 and CDR2 sequences are SGHTS and YDEGEE. The CDR3 is 15 residues long. The ends were cut back, 0 bases at V and 0 bases at J, with 10 bases in the middle. In nucleotides, the CDR3 is TGTGCCAGCAGCTTGGCAGGGGCGTACTCCTACGAGCAGTACTTC. Its translation: CASSLAGAYSYEQYF.

V usage is TRBV6-5 and J usage is TRBJ2-5; the D gene is possibly TRBD1 (6 bases). Germline CDR1 reads MNHEY; CDR2 reads SVGAGI. Trimming took off 6 bases at V and 5 bases at J, with 19 bases between the two ends. This CDR3 has 15 amino acids. CDR3 protein: CASRKPTGSGETQYF. The CDR3 DNA sequence: TGTGCCAGCAGAAAACCTACAGGGTCTGGGGAGACCCAGTACTTC.

The J gene is TRBJ1-3, the V gene TRBV30, with D perhaps matching TRBD1 (5 bases). The CDR3 covers 15 residues. The V end lost 4 bases, the J end lost 6 bases, and 19 bases lay between the germline ends. Germline CDR1 reads GTSNPN; CDR2 reads SVGIG (reference sequence). CDR3 bases: TGTGCCTGGACAAACAGGATATTAGGGCAAAACACCATATATTTT. It specifies CAWTNRILGQNTIYF.

The V call is TRBV12-3 or TRBV12-4, the J call TRBJ1-6; D is unresolved. The CDR3 covers 13 residues. Trimming removed 1 base at V and 8 bases at J, with 6 bases between. This chain's CDR3 is CASSLVSDSPLHF. The DNA of the CDR3 is TGTGCCAGCAGTTTAGTATCCGATTCACCCCTCCACTTT.

This sequence joins TRBV6-5 and TRBJ2-7; 7 nucleotides match TRBD2. V was pared by 8 bases and J by 1 base, with 8 bases of the junction left unmatched. CDR1 MNHEY and CDR2 SVGAGI come from the germline V gene. The CDR3 extends over 14 amino acids. The CDR3 loop reads CASPLSGTSYEQYF. The CDR3 DNA reads TGTGCCAGCCCCCTCAGCGGGACTTCCTACGAGCAGTACTTC.